This is a list of T cell receptor beta chains from one sample in a study of shared clonotypes between healthy human individuals. Profiling relied on immunoSEQ multiplex PCR, and the TCRdb table lists in-frame clones only, not all of them. There are more than 2 million clones in the sample; 80% to 95% occur only once, and around 1.7% lies in the top ten. Sequenced sample: naive CD8+ T cells from PBMCs. The receptors stem from a man between 18 and 29 years old in good health. Some clones in this sample may be carry-over from other donors' samples. Both conserved end residues are part of each CDR3. D genes are given only for firm matches. The size of a clone is reported for some rows only, either as once, few or many, or as a class for expanded clones.

V gene: TRBV9
J gene: TRBJ2-7
clone size: -
D gene: TRBD1
CDR3 DNA: TGTGCCAGCAGCGTGGGGACAGGGGCCATCTACGAGCAGTACTTC
CDR3 protein: CASSVGTGAIYEQYF

V gene: TRBV9
J gene: TRBJ2-7
clone size: -
D gene: -
CDR3 DNA: TGTGCCAGCAGCGTAGATGTATACTACGAGCAGTACTTC
CDR3 protein: CASSVDVYYEQYF

V gene: TRBV19
J gene: TRBJ1-5
clone size: -
D gene: -
CDR3 DNA: TGTGCCAGTAGGACAAAAACCGACAGGAGCAATCAGCCCCAGCATTTT
CDR3 protein: CASRTKTDRSNQPQHF

V gene: TRBV28
J gene: TRBJ2-7
clone size: -
D gene: -
CDR3 DNA: TGTGCCAGCAGAGAGGGGAGTTACAAGCAGTACTTC
CDR3 protein: CASREGSYKQYF

V gene: TRBV4-1
J gene: TRBJ2-3
clone size: -
D gene: -
CDR3 DNA: TGCGCCAGCAGCCAAGTTGGGCTTTCCACAGATACGCAGTATTTT
CDR3 protein: CASSQVGLSTDTQYF

V gene: TRBV27
J gene: TRBJ2-1
clone size: -
D gene: TRBD2
CDR3 DNA: TGTGCCAGCAGTCCAGTAGCGGGTGCCTACAATGAGCAGTTCTTC
CDR3 protein: CASSPVAGAYNEQFF

V gene: TRBV9
J gene: TRBJ2-5
clone size: -
D gene: TRBD1
CDR3 DNA: TGTGCCAGCAGCCCCACCGACAGGGAGGAGACCCAGTACTTC
CDR3 protein: CASSPTDREETQYF

V gene: TRBV4-1
J gene: TRBJ1-6
clone size: -
D gene: -
CDR3 DNA: TGCGCCAGCAGCCAAGACGGGGAATCTGCCCGGCACTTT
CDR3 protein: CASSQDGESARHF

V gene: TRBV29-1
J gene: TRBJ2-1
clone size: -
D gene: -
CDR3 DNA: TGCAGCGTTGAAGTTGACTGGAGCTCCTACAATGAGCAGTTCTTC
CDR3 protein: CSVEVDWSSYNEQFF

V gene: TRBV4-1
J gene: TRBJ2-2
clone size: once
D gene: TRBD2
CDR3 DNA: TGCGCCAGCAGCCGGGTAGGGACTAGCGGGAGATGGAACACCGGGGAGCTGTTTTTT
CDR3 protein: CASSRVGTSGRWNTGELFF

V gene: TRBV21-1
J gene: TRBJ1-5
clone size: -
D gene: -
CDR3 DNA: TGTGCCAGCAGCGCCACTTGGACGGATAGCAATCAGCCCCAGCATTTT
CDR3 protein: CASSATWTDSNQPQHF

V gene: TRBV5-1
J gene: TRBJ2-4
clone size: -
D gene: -
CDR3 DNA: TGCGCCAGCAGCTCGGGTGTGGTCAACAAAAACATTCAGTACTTC
CDR3 protein: CASSSGVVNKNIQYF

V gene: TRBV7-2
J gene: TRBJ2-7
clone size: once
D gene: TRBD1
CDR3 DNA: TGTGCCAGCAGCCAATGGACAGGGAAGACCTACGAGCAGTACTTC
CDR3 protein: CASSQWTGKTYEQYF

V gene: TRBV7-9
J gene: TRBJ1-5
clone size: once
D gene: -
CDR3 DNA: TGTGCCAGCAGCTTAGACAGCAGCAATCAGCCCCAGCATTTT
CDR3 protein: CASSLDSSNQPQHF

V gene: TRBV25-1
J gene: TRBJ2-7
clone size: once
D gene: -
CDR3 DNA: TGTGCCAGCAACTCCAGGGTAGCCGGCGAGCAGTACTTC
CDR3 protein: CASNSRVAGEQYF

V gene: TRBV28
J gene: TRBJ2-1
clone size: -
D gene: -
CDR3 DNA: TGTGCCAGCAGTTCCGATCCCGGGATCAAAGCGGTGCAGTTCTTC
CDR3 protein: CASSSDPGIKAVQFF

V gene: TRBV27
J gene: TRBJ1-4
clone size: -
D gene: TRBD1
CDR3 DNA: TGTGCCAGCAGAGGGACAGGGGGCGGTGAAAAACTGTTTTTT
CDR3 protein: CASRGTGGGEKLFF

V gene: TRBV28
J gene: TRBJ1-2
clone size: -
D gene: TRBD1
CDR3 DNA: TGTGCCAGCAGTTTACCGGGGACAGGGGATGGCTACACCTTC
CDR3 protein: CASSLPGTGDGYTF

V gene: TRBV7-9
J gene: TRBJ2-3
clone size: -
D gene: -
CDR3 DNA: TGTGCCAGCAGCCCCCGGGACCCGAGGGTGTCAGATACGCAGTATTTT
CDR3 protein: CASSPRDPRVSDTQYF

V gene: TRBV7-9
J gene: TRBJ2-3
clone size: -
D gene: -
CDR3 DNA: TGTGCCAGCAGCTTAGCGCCCGACAGCACAGATACGCAGTATTTT
CDR3 protein: CASSLAPDSTDTQYF

V gene: TRBV6-5
J gene: TRBJ2-7
clone size: once
D gene: -
CDR3 DNA: TGTGCCAGCAGTCCGACAGTAGCCTACGAGCAGTACTTC
CDR3 protein: CASSPTVAYEQYF

V gene: TRBV27
J gene: TRBJ2-4
clone size: -
D gene: TRBD1
CDR3 DNA: TGTGCCAGCAGTATCGATCCCGGGACAGGGGAAAACATTCAGTACTTC
CDR3 protein: CASSIDPGTGENIQYF

V gene: TRBV9
J gene: TRBJ1-2
clone size: -
D gene: TRBD1
CDR3 DNA: TGTGCCAGCAGCCCGGGACAGGCGCGTATCTATGGCTACACCTTC
CDR3 protein: CASSPGQARIYGYTF

V gene: TRBV7-8
J gene: TRBJ2-1
clone size: -
D gene: -
CDR3 DNA: TGTGCCAGCAGCTTAGGGCTACCTGGTAACTCCTACAATGAGCAGTTCTTC
CDR3 protein: CASSLGLPGNSYNEQFF

V gene: TRBV27
J gene: TRBJ2-3
clone size: -
D gene: -
CDR3 DNA: TGTGCCAGCACGCCTATTGGGGGCGGAGATACGCAGTATTTT
CDR3 protein: CASTPIGGGDTQYF

V gene: TRBV12-5
J gene: TRBJ1-1
clone size: few
D gene: TRBD1
CDR3 DNA: TGTGCTAGTGGGCTACAGGGGATCACTGAAGCTTTCTTT
CDR3 protein: CASGLQGITEAFF

V gene: TRBV28
J gene: TRBJ2-3
clone size: -
D gene: -
CDR3 DNA: TGTGCCAGCAGTCTTCGGGACAGCACAGATACGCAGTATTTT
CDR3 protein: CASSLRDSTDTQYF

V gene: TRBV13
J gene: TRBJ2-1
clone size: -
D gene: -
CDR3 DNA: TGTGCCAGCAGCTTGGGGGTGGGAGAGGTCTACAATGAGCAGTTCTTC
CDR3 protein: CASSLGVGEVYNEQFF

V gene: TRBV7-2
J gene: TRBJ2-5
clone size: -
D gene: -
CDR3 DNA: TGTGCCAGCAGCTCCCCGCCGACAGGAATCGAGACCCAGTACTTC
CDR3 protein: CASSSPPTGIETQYF

V gene: TRBV7-6
J gene: TRBJ2-7
clone size: -
D gene: TRBD2
CDR3 DNA: TGTGCCAGCAGCTACGGACTAGCGGGCTCCTACGAGCAGTACTTC
CDR3 protein: CASSYGLAGSYEQYF

V gene: TRBV7-9
J gene: TRBJ2-7
clone size: once
D gene: TRBD1
CDR3 DNA: TGTGCCAGCAGCCGCCCGGACAGGCTTCCCTACGAGCAGTACTTC
CDR3 protein: CASSRPDRLPYEQYF

V gene: TRBV7-9
J gene: TRBJ2-7
clone size: -
D gene: -
CDR3 DNA: TGTGCCAGCAGCCGGCCGGGACCCTCCTTTTACGAGCAGTACTTC
CDR3 protein: CASSRPGPSFYEQYF

V gene: TRBV9
J gene: TRBJ2-6
clone size: -
D gene: -
CDR3 DNA: TGTGCCAGCAGCGTAGCTTCTGGGGCCAACGTCCTGACTTTC
CDR3 protein: CASSVASGANVLTF

V gene: TRBV19
J gene: TRBJ2-5
clone size: -
D gene: TRBD2
CDR3 DNA: TGTGCCAGTAGTCCTCGGGGGGGGAGTAGAGAGACCCAGTACTTC
CDR3 protein: CASSPRGGSRETQYF

V gene: TRBV19
J gene: TRBJ2-1
clone size: -
D gene: -
CDR3 DNA: TGTGCCAGTAGTATCGAAAGCGAACCTGTCTATGAGCAGTTCTTC
CDR3 protein: CASSIESEPVYEQFF

V gene: TRBV4-3
J gene: TRBJ1-4
clone size: -
D gene: -
CDR3 DNA: TGCGCCAGCAGCCAAGGGGGGCCACCGGGTGAAAAACTGTTTTTT
CDR3 protein: CASSQGGPPGEKLFF

V gene: TRBV30
J gene: TRBJ1-2
clone size: -
D gene: -
CDR3 DNA: TGTGCCTGGAGGGGGATGCAGAGAGACTTTAACTATGGCTACACCTTC
CDR3 protein: CAWRGMQRDFNYGYTF

V gene: TRBV30
J gene: TRBJ2-7
clone size: -
D gene: TRBD2
CDR3 DNA: TGTGCCTGGAGTGTATGGGGGGGGAAGGAGCAGTACTTC
CDR3 protein: CAWSVWGGKEQYF

V gene: TRBV5-6
J gene: TRBJ1-2
clone size: -
D gene: TRBD1
CDR3 DNA: TGTGCCAGCAGCGTGGAGCGCAGGACAGGAAATAACTATGGCTACACCTTC
CDR3 protein: CASSVERRTGNNYGYTF

V gene: TRBV30
J gene: TRBJ2-7
clone size: -
D gene: -
CDR3 DNA: TGTGCCTGGAGTGGGGAGATGTACGAGCAGTACTTC
CDR3 protein: CAWSGEMYEQYF

V gene: TRBV7-9
J gene: TRBJ2-1
clone size: -
D gene: TRBD1
CDR3 DNA: TGTGCCAGCAGCGCGGGGACAGGGGGCCCCTACAATGAGCAGTTCTTC
CDR3 protein: CASSAGTGGPYNEQFF

V gene: TRBV19
J gene: TRBJ2-2
clone size: few
D gene: -
CDR3 DNA: TGTGCCAGTACCTGGAGAGCAATCACCGGGGAGCTGTTTTTT
CDR3 protein: CASTWRAITGELFF

V gene: TRBV7-9
J gene: TRBJ1-4
clone size: -
D gene: -
CDR3 DNA: TGTGCCAGCAGCTTAGAGTCGCAGGGCCCTAATGAAAAACTGTTTTTT
CDR3 protein: CASSLESQGPNEKLFF

V gene: TRBV28
J gene: TRBJ2-1
clone size: -
D gene: TRBD2
CDR3 DNA: TGTGCCAGCAGCACAGGGGGGGGGACTAGCGCGTACAATGAGCAGTTCTTC
CDR3 protein: CASSTGGGTSAYNEQFF

V gene: TRBV4-1
J gene: TRBJ2-2
clone size: -
D gene: -
CDR3 DNA: TGCGCCAGCAGCCAAGGGGGACAGCGGGCCGGGGAGCTGTTTTTT
CDR3 protein: CASSQGGQRAGELFF

V gene: TRBV9
J gene: TRBJ2-7
clone size: -
D gene: TRBD1
CDR3 DNA: TGTGCCAGCAGCCTGGGACAGGCTTCCTACGAGCAGTACTTC
CDR3 protein: CASSLGQASYEQYF

V gene: TRBV7-2
J gene: TRBJ2-7
clone size: -
D gene: -
CDR3 DNA: TGTGCCAGCAGCTTAGCGGTTACACTCCTAAACTCCTACGAGCAGTACTTC
CDR3 protein: CASSLAVTLLNSYEQYF

V gene: TRBV7-8
J gene: TRBJ1-1
clone size: -
D gene: -
CDR3 DNA: TGTGCCAGCAGCGCCGTCAACACTGAAGCTTTCTTT
CDR3 protein: CASSAVNTEAFF

V gene: TRBV7-9
J gene: TRBJ2-3
clone size: once
D gene: -
CDR3 DNA: TGTGCCAGCAGCTTAGGGGGGGCAGATACGCAGTATTTT
CDR3 protein: CASSLGGADTQYF

V gene: TRBV19
J gene: TRBJ2-6
clone size: -
D gene: TRBD1
CDR3 DNA: TGTGCCAGTAGCGGGACAGGGGGATCTGGGGCCAACGTCCTGACTTTC
CDR3 protein: CASSGTGGSGANVLTF

V gene: TRBV11-2
J gene: TRBJ1-1
clone size: -
D gene: TRBD1
CDR3 DNA: TGTGCCAGCAGCCCAGGACAGGCGACTGAAGCTTTCTTT
CDR3 protein: CASSPGQATEAFF

V gene: TRBV28
J gene: TRBJ2-7
clone size: -
D gene: -
CDR3 DNA: TGTGCCAGCAGTTTACATCAATTCTCCTACGAGCAGTACTTC
CDR3 protein: CASSLHQFSYEQYF

V gene: TRBV9
J gene: TRBJ2-3
clone size: once
D gene: TRBD1
CDR3 DNA: TGTGCCAGCAGCGGAAAACAGGGGGATACGCAGTATTTT
CDR3 protein: CASSGKQGDTQYF